Here is one T cell receptor beta chain with its context. CDR1 and CDR2 (germline): SEHNR, FQNEAQ (reference sequence). The CDR3 runs 16 residues. J gave up 7 bases and V 5 bases, and 11 bases lay outside the gene matches. This sample was taken from a study of glioma-infiltrating T cells. Using RNA template, CDR3s of TCR alpha and beta were amplified with iRepertoire arm-PCR. TCRdb called the multiplex PCR reads again in MiXCR, with one record for every CDR3 protein. This sample yields about 130,000 distinct CDR3 sequences, of which roughly 24% are seen a single time; nearly 15% belongs to the top ten.

The chain employs TRBV7-9 and TRBJ1-6; 7 bases agree with TRBD1. Sequencing input: glioma tissue, nonneoplastic brain tissue, or PBMCs (not recorded which). The TCR was taken from a human donor with low-grade glioma or glioblastoma, undergoing nonglioma brain surgery, or in good health (not recorded which). The CDR3 sequence is CASSPPLDRENSPLHF. As DNA, the CDR3 is TGTGCCAGCAGCCCCCCACTTGACAGGGAGAATTCACCCCTCCACTTT.